This TCR beta chain was captured in a study of PD-L1 blockade in urothelial cancer. Turning to the study itself: About nine tenths of the roughly 30 patients were men who had bladder-origin urothelial cancer. Researchers found blood samples held a median of about 130,000 T cells.

This clone occurred a few times. What it recognizes is unknown. Time point denoted: pretreatment peripheral blood. The V end was cut by 6 bases, the J end by 1 base, with 21 bases between. The germline V gene has CDR1 MDHEN and CDR2 SYDVKM. The CDR3 is 17 amino acids. Study-wide findings and caveats: Those with durable benefit had larger increases in tumor-associated blood clones at 3 weeks.

Here immunoSEQ multiplex PCR was the method, and the copy in TCRdb shows in-frame clones only, minus some. The data show 80,000 to 90,000 clones, more than 75% seen once. The input for sequencing was PBMCs, taken around atezolizumab (anti-PD-L1) treatment. The V call is TRBV28, the J call TRBJ1-1; perhaps TRBD1 as D (6 bases). The receptor comes from a man aged 60 to 75 with urothelial cancer. DNA of the CDR3: TGTGCCAGCAGGAAGCACTGGGGGGGCCGTTCGAACACTGAAGCTTTCTTT. Protein product: CASRKHWGGRSNTEAFF.